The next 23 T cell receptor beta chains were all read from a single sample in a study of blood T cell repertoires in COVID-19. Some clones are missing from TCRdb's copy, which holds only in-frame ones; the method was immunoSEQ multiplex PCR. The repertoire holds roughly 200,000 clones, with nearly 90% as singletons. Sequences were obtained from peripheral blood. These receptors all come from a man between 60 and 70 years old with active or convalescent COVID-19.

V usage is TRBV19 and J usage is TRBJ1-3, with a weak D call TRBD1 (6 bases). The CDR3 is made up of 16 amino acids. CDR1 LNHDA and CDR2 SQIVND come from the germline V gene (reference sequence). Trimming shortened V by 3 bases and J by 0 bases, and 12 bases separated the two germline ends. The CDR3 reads CASSMGQGISGNTIYF. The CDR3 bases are TGTGCCAGTAGTATGGGCCAGGGGATCTCTGGAAACACCATATATTTT.

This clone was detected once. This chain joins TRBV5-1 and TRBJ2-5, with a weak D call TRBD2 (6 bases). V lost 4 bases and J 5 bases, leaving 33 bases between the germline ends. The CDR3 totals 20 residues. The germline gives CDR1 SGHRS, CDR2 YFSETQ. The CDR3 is CASSPDHWSGQSPVEETQYF. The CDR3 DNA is TGCGCCAGCAGCCCGGACCATTGGAGCGGGCAAAGCCCAGTTGAGGAGACCCAGTACTTC.

CDR3 amino acids: CASSLGPRSGYTF. DNA for the CDR3: TGTGCCAGCAGTTTAGGGCCGCGGAGTGGCTACACCTTC. The V call is TRBV12-3 or TRBV12-4, the J call TRBJ1-2; D unresolved. The CDR3 has 13 amino acids. Trimming removed 1 base at V and 7 bases at J, with 10 bases between.

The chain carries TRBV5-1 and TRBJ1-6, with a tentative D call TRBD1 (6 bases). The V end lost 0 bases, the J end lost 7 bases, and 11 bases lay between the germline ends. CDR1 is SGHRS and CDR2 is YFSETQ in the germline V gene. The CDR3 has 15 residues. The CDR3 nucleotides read TGCGCCAGCAGCTTGGGTGGGGGCTGGAATTCACCCCTCCACTTT. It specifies CASSLGGGWNSPLHF.

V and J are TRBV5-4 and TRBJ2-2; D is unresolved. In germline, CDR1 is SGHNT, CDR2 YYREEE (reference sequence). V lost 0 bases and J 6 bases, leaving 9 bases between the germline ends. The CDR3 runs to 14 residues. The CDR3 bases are TGTGCCAGCAGCTTGGGCAGTCTTCCCGGGGAGCTGTTTTTT. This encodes CASSLGSLPGELFF. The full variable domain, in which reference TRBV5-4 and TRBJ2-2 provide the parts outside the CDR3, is ETGVTQSPTHLIKTRGQQVTLRCSSQSGHNTVSWYQQALGQGPQFIFQYYREEENGRGNFPPRFSGLQFPNYSSELNVNALELDDSALYLCASSLGSLPGELFFGEGSRLTVL.

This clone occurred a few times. This CDR3 is CASSGYSMNTEAFF. The CDR3 nucleotides read TGTGCCAGCAGTGGGTACTCGATGAACACTGAAGCTTTCTTT. This chain uses TRBV2 with TRBJ1-1; D uncertain. Trimming removed 4 bases from V and 0 bases from J, with 9 bases in between. Germline lookup yields CDR1 SNHLY and CDR2 FYNNEI. The CDR3 spans 14 residues.

In DNA form, the CDR3 reads TGTGCCACCAGCAGAGGTGCCCCCGGGACAGGGAGAAATTCACCCCTCCACTTT. Protein sequence: CATSRGAPGTGRNSPLHF. J is TRBJ1-6 and V is TRBV15; TRBD1 matches 9 bases. Germline CDR1 and CDR2: LNHNV and YYDKDF (reference sequence). The CDR3 has 18 amino acids. Germline trimming cut 1 base from V and 7 bases from J; bases unmatched to any gene: 11.

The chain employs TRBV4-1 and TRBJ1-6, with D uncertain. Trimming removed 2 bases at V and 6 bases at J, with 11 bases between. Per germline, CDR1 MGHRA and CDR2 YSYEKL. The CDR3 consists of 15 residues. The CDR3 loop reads CASSQSGLSNSPLHF. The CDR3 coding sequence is TGCGCCAGCAGCCAATCCGGACTGAGTAATTCACCCCTCCACTTT.

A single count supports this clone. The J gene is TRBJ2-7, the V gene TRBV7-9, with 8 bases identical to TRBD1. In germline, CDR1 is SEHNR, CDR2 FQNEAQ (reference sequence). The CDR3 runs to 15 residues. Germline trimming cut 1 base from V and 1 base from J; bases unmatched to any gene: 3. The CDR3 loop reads CASSLEHRGSYEQYF. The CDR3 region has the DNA TGTGCCAGCAGCTTAGAGCACAGGGGGTCCTACGAGCAGTACTTC.

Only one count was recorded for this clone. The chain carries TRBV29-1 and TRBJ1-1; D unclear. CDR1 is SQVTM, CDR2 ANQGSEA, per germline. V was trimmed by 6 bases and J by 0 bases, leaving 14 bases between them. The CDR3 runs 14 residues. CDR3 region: CSVKARDMNTEAFF. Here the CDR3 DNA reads TGCAGCGTGAAAGCACGCGATATGAACACTGAAGCTTTCTTT.

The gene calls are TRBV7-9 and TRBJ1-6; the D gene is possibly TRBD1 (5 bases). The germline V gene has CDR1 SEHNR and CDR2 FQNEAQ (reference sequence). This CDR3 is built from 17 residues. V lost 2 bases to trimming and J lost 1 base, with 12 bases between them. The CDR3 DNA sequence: TGTGCCAGCAGCTTACCAGGGATCAGGTCCTATAATTCACCCCTCCACTTT. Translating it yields CASSLPGIRSYNSPLHF. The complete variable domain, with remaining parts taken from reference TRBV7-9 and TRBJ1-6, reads DTGVSQNPRHKITKRGQNVTFRCDPISEHNRLYWYRQTLGQGPEFLTYFQNEAQLEKSRLLSDRFSAERPKGSFSTLEIQRTEQGDSAMYLCASSLPGIRSYNSPLHFGNGTRLTVT.

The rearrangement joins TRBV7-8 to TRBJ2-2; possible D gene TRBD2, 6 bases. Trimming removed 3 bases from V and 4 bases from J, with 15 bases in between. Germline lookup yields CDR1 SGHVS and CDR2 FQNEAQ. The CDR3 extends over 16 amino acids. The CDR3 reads CASSFHPPSATGELFF. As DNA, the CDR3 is TGTGCCAGCAGCTTCCACCCCCCTAGCGCCACCGGGGAGCTGTTTTTT.

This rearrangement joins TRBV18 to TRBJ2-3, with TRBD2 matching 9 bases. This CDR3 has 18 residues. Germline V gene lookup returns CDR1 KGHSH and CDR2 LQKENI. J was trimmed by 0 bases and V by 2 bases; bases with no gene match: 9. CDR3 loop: CASSPFASGGPSTDTQYF. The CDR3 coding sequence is TGTGCCAGCTCACCATTCGCAAGCGGGGGGCCCAGCACAGATACGCAGTATTTT.

The CDR3 nucleotides read TGTGCCAGCAGCTTATTCGGGACAGGGCAAGAGACCCAGTACTTC. It codes for CASSLFGTGQETQYF. J is TRBJ2-5 and V is TRBV7-3; 9 bases are shared with TRBD1. Germline assignment: CDR1 SGHTA and CDR2 FQGTGA. The CDR3 covers 15 residues. After removal of 2 bases from V and 2 bases from J, the junction contained 3 bases not matched to a gene. Full variable domain (rest looked up from reference TRBV7-3 and TRBJ2-5): GAGVSQTPSNKVTEKGKYVELRCDPISGHTALYWYRQSLGQGPEFLIYFQGTGAADDSGLPNDRFFAVRPEGSVSTLKIQRTERGDSAVYLCASSLFGTGQETQYFGPGTRLLVL.

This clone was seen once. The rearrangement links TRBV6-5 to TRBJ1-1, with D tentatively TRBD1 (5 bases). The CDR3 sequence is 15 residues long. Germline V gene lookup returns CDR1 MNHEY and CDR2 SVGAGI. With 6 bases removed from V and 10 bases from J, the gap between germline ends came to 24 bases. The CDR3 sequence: CASRKQVPGSYGAFF. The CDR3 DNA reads TGTGCCAGCAGAAAACAGGTTCCTGGTAGCTACGGAGCTTTCTTT.

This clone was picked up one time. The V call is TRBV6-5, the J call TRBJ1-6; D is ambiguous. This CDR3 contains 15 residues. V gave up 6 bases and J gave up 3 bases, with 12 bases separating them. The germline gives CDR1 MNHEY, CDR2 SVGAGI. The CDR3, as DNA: TGTGCCAGCAGAGAGACAAACAGCTATAATTCACCCCTCCACTTT. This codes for CASRETNSYNSPLHF.

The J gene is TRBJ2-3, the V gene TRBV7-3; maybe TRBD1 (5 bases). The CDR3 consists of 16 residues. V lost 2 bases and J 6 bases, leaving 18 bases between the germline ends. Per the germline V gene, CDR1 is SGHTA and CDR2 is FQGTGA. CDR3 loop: CASSLGLTAGKDTQYF. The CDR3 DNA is TGTGCCAGCAGCTTAGGTTTGACGGCAGGGAAGGATACGCAGTATTTT.

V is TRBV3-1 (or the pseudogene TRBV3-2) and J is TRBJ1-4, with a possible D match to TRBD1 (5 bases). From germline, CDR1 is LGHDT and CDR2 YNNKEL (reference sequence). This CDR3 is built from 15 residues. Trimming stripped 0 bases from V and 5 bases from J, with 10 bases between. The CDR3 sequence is CASSQERGSNEKLFF. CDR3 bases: TGTGCCAGCAGCCAAGAACGGGGGTCAAATGAAAAACTGTTTTTT.

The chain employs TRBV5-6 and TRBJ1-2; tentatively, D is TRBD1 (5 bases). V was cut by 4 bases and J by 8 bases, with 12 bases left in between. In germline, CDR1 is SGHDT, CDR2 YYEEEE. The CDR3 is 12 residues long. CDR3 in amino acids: CASSLRGGGYTF. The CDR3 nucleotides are TGTGCCAGCAGCCTGCGGGGCGGGGGCTACACCTTC.

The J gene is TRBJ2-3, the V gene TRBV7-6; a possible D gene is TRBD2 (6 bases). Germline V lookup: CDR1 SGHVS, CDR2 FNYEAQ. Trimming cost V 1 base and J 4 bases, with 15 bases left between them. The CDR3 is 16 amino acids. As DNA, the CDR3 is TGTGCCAGCAGCTTAGACTCCCGGGGGACCCCAGATACGCAGTATTTT. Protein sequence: CASSLDSRGTPDTQYF.

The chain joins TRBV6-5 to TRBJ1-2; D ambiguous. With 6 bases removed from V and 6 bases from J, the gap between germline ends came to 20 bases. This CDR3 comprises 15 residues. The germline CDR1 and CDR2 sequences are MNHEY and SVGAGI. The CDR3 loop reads CASSYIMPGRDGYTF. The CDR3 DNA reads TGTGCCAGCAGCTATATTATGCCCGGGAGGGATGGCTACACCTTC.

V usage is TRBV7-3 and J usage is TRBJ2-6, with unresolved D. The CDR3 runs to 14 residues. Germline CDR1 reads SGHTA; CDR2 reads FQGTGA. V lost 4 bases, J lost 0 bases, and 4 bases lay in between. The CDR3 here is CASSSFSGANVLTF. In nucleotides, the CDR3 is TGTGCCAGCAGCTCTTTCTCTGGGGCCAACGTCCTGACTTTC.

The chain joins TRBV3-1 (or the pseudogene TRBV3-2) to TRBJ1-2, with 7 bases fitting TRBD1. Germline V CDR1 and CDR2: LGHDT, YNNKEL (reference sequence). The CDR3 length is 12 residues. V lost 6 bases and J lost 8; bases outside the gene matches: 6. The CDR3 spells CASSRPGGGYTF. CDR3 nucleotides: TGTGCCAGCAGTCGACCAGGGGGAGGCTACACCTTC.